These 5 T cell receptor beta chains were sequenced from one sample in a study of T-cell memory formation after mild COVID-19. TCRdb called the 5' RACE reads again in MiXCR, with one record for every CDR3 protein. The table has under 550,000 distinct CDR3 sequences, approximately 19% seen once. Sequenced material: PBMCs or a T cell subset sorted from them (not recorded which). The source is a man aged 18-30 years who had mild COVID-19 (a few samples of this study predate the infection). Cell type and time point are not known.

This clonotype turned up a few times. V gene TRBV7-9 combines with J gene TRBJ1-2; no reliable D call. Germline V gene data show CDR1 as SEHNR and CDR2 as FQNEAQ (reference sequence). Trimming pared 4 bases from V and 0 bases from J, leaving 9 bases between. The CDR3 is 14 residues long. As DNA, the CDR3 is TGTGCCAGCAGCTCCTCCGTTTCTAACTATGGCTACACCTTC. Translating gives CASSSSVSNYGYTF. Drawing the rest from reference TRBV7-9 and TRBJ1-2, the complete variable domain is DTGVSQNPRHKITKRGQNVTFRCDPISEHNRLYWYRQTLGQGPEFLTYFQNEAQLEKSRLLSDRFSAERPKGSFSTLEIQRTEQGDSAMYLCASSSSVSNYGYTFGSGTRLTVV.

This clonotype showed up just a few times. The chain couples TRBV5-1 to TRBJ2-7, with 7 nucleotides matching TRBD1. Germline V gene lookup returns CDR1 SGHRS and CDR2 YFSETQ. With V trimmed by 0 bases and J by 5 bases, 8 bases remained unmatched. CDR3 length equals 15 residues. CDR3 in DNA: TGCGCCAGCAGCTTGGCCTTACAGGGGCGCCACGAGCAGTACTTC. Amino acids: CASSLALQGRHEQYF.

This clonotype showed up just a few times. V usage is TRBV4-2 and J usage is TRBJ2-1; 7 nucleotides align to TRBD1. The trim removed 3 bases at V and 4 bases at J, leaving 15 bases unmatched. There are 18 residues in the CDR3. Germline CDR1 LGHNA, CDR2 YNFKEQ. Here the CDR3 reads CASSHPSPQGLNYNEQFF. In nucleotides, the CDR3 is TGTGCCAGCAGCCACCCATCACCACAGGGGCTGAATTACAATGAGCAGTTCTTC.

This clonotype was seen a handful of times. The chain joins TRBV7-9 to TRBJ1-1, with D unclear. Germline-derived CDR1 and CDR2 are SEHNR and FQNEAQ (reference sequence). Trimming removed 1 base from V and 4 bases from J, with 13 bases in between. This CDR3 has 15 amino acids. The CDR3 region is CASSLDGSLSTEAFF. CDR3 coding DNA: TGTGCCAGCAGCTTAGATGGGAGTCTTAGCACTGAAGCTTTCTTT.

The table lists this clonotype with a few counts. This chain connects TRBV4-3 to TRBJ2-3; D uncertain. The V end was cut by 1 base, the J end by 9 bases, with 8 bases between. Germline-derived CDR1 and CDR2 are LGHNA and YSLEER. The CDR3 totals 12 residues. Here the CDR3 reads CASSQVPETQYF. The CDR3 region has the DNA TGCGCCAGCAGCCAAGTGCCGGAAACGCAGTATTTT.